The text below deals with one T cell receptor beta chain. This entry comes from a study of glioma-infiltrating T cells after dendritic cell vaccination. Method: immunoSEQ multiplex PCR; TCRdb's copy keeps in-frame clones and lacks some. The sample shows 60,000 to 70,000 clones, 75% to 85% of them seen only once. Trimming left V 6 bases short and J 0 bases short, with 9 bases between. There are 14 residues in the CDR3. CDR1 and CDR2 from the germline V gene are ENHRY and SYGVKD. This TCR was recovered from a human donor with glioblastoma. The chain couples TRBV10-3 to TRBJ1-3; unclear D gene. The starting material was blood, obtained before dendritic cell vaccination. The CDR3 coding sequence is TGTGCCATCAGGCCCGACATCTCTGGAAACACCATATATTTT. It is translated as CAIRPDISGNTIYF.